Listed below are T cell receptor beta chains from one sample, sequenced in a study of blood T cell repertoires in COVID-19. Clones were sequenced by immunoSEQ multiplex PCR, and TCRdb holds only the in-frame ones, with some missing. This sample has about 92,000 clones, with around 82% found just once. Sequencing input: peripheral blood. The receptors were sampled from a middle-aged man who had recovered from COVID-19. The CDR3 runs from the conserved cysteine through the conserved F or W. Each record gives: D gene, V gene, J gene, clone size, CDR3 protein, CDR3 DNA. D genes are given only for firm matches. Clone size is shown for a subset of rows, as once, few, many or a class of expanded clone.

d_gene: TRBD1
v_gene: TRBV20-1
j_gene: TRBJ1-2
abundance: NA
CDR3aa: CRTGAPDYTF
CDR3nt: TGCAGAACAGGGGCCCCCGACTACACCTTC

d_gene: NA
v_gene: TRBV7-9
j_gene: TRBJ2-2
abundance: once
CDR3aa: CASSPDFGELFF
CDR3nt: TGTGCCAGCAGCCCGGACTTCGGGGAGCTGTTTTTT

d_gene: TRBD2
v_gene: TRBV27
j_gene: TRBJ2-1
abundance: NA
CDR3aa: CASSLFWRGWQFF
CDR3nt: TGTGCCAGCAGTTTATTTTGGCGGGGGTGGCAGTTCTTC

d_gene: TRBD1
v_gene: TRBV7-2
j_gene: TRBJ2-3
abundance: NA
CDR3aa: CASSTRDRASDTQYF
CDR3nt: TGTGCCAGCAGCACCCGGGACAGGGCCAGCGATACGCAGTATTTT

d_gene: TRBD1
v_gene: TRBV2
j_gene: TRBJ1-5
abundance: NA
CDR3aa: CASGWRQGEPQHF
CDR3nt: TGTGCCAGCGGGTGGCGACAGGGGGAGCCCCAGCATTTT

d_gene: NA
v_gene: TRBV5-4
j_gene: TRBJ1-2
abundance: NA
CDR3aa: CASSLGGEGGYTF
CDR3nt: TGTGCCAGCAGCTTGGGAGGAGAGGGTGGCTACACCTTC

d_gene: TRBD2
v_gene: TRBV5-6
j_gene: TRBJ2-5
abundance: NA
CDR3aa: CASSSRGGAQTQYF
CDR3nt: TGTGCCAGCAGCTCTCGCGGGGGGGCACAGACCCAGTACTTC

d_gene: NA
v_gene: TRBV6-1
j_gene: TRBJ1-2
abundance: once
CDR3aa: CASTNSGLNYGYTF
CDR3nt: TGTGCCAGCACAAACTCAGGGCTTAACTATGGCTACACCTTC

d_gene: NA
v_gene: TRBV27
j_gene: TRBJ1-5
abundance: NA
CDR3aa: CASSPGVGRPQHF
CDR3nt: TGTGCCAGCAGTCCCGGAGTGGGGCGGCCCCAGCATTTT

d_gene: TRBD2
v_gene: TRBV7-3
j_gene: TRBJ2-2
abundance: many
CDR3aa: CASSSGLAGVGTGELFF
CDR3nt: TGTGCCAGCAGCTCCGGACTAGCGGGAGTGGGGACCGGGGAGCTGTTTTTT

d_gene: NA
v_gene: TRBV29-1
j_gene: TRBJ1-1
abundance: NA
CDR3aa: CSAGLRPMNTEAFF
CDR3nt: TGCAGCGCGGGACTAAGGCCAATGAACACTGAAGCTTTCTTT

d_gene: TRBD2
v_gene: TRBV7-9
j_gene: TRBJ2-1
abundance: NA
CDR3aa: CASSESGIGYEQFF
CDR3nt: TGTGCCAGCAGTGAAAGCGGGATCGGTTATGAGCAGTTCTTC

d_gene: TRBD2
v_gene: TRBV28
j_gene: TRBJ2-7
abundance: NA
CDR3aa: CASVLAGAVPAEQYF
CDR3nt: TGTGCCAGCGTACTAGCGGGGGCCGTCCCGGCCGAGCAGTACTTC

d_gene: NA
v_gene: TRBV6-5
j_gene: TRBJ2-7
abundance: NA
CDR3aa: CASVSPGMGGYEQYF
CDR3nt: TGTGCCAGCGTAAGCCCCGGGATGGGGGGATACGAGCAGTACTTC

d_gene: TRBD2
v_gene: TRBV18
j_gene: TRBJ2-7
abundance: NA
CDR3aa: CASSPGLAGYEQYF
CDR3nt: TGTGCCAGCTCACCAGGGCTAGCGGGATACGAGCAGTACTTC

d_gene: TRBD1
v_gene: TRBV3-1/TRBV3-2
j_gene: TRBJ1-2
abundance: NA
CDR3aa: CASTPTGGDGYTF
CDR3nt: TGTGCCAGCACCCCGACAGGGGGAGATGGCTACACCTTC

d_gene: TRBD2
v_gene: TRBV4-2
j_gene: TRBJ2-3
abundance: NA
CDR3aa: CASSRRERGITDTQYF
CDR3nt: TGTGCCAGCAGCAGACGGGAGCGGGGGATCACAGATACGCAGTATTTT

d_gene: NA
v_gene: TRBV15
j_gene: TRBJ1-4
abundance: NA
CDR3aa: CATSRDLDFQGEKLFF
CDR3nt: TGTGCCACCAGCAGAGATCTAGACTTCCAGGGTGAAAAACTGTTTTTT

d_gene: NA
v_gene: TRBV9
j_gene: TRBJ2-3
abundance: NA
CDR3aa: CASSVEGASSDTQYF
CDR3nt: TGTGCCAGCAGCGTAGAGGGAGCAAGCTCAGATACGCAGTATTTT

d_gene: NA
v_gene: TRBV29-1
j_gene: TRBJ2-4
abundance: NA
CDR3aa: CSVEIGGAKNIQYF
CDR3nt: TGCAGCGTTGAAATTGGAGGCGCTAAAAACATTCAGTACTTC

d_gene: TRBD2
v_gene: TRBV11-3
j_gene: TRBJ2-3
abundance: NA
CDR3aa: CASSSPKYGGGASDTQYF
CDR3nt: TGTGCCAGCAGCTCACCCAAATACGGCGGGGGGGCCTCAGATACGCAGTATTTT

d_gene: TRBD1
v_gene: TRBV2
j_gene: TRBJ2-3
abundance: few
CDR3aa: CASSERGDRVTSTDTQYF
CDR3nt: TGTGCCAGCAGTGAAAGAGGGGACAGGGTCACTAGCACAGATACGCAGTATTTT

d_gene: TRBD2
v_gene: TRBV5-4
j_gene: TRBJ2-7
abundance: NA
CDR3aa: CASRRDSGSHEQYF
CDR3nt: TGTGCCAGCCGCCGCGATAGCGGGTCCCACGAGCAGTACTTC

d_gene: NA
v_gene: TRBV18
j_gene: TRBJ2-2
abundance: NA
CDR3aa: CASSPIGAGELFF
CDR3nt: TGTGCCAGCTCACCAATAGGGGCCGGGGAGCTGTTTTTT

d_gene: TRBD1
v_gene: TRBV5-1
j_gene: TRBJ2-2
abundance: NA
CDR3aa: CASRSQPGGSTGELFF
CDR3nt: TGCGCCAGCAGATCACAACCAGGGGGTAGCACCGGGGAGCTGTTTTTT

d_gene: NA
v_gene: TRBV11-1
j_gene: TRBJ2-1
abundance: NA
CDR3aa: CASSLRRGGNNEQFF
CDR3nt: TGTGCCAGCAGCTTACGTCGCGGGGGCAACAATGAGCAGTTCTTC

d_gene: TRBD2
v_gene: TRBV24-1
j_gene: TRBJ2-2
abundance: NA
CDR3aa: CATSPGGRESGELFF
CDR3nt: TGTGCCACCAGTCCGGGAGGCAGGGAGTCCGGGGAGCTGTTTTTT

d_gene: TRBD1
v_gene: TRBV7-9
j_gene: TRBJ2-2
abundance: NA
CDR3aa: CASSPRPGTGTGGELFF
CDR3nt: TGTGCCAGCAGCCCCCGTCCCGGGACAGGGACTGGCGGGGAGCTGTTTTTT

d_gene: NA
v_gene: TRBV9
j_gene: TRBJ2-7
abundance: NA
CDR3aa: CASSTGTPGPYEQYF
CDR3nt: TGTGCCAGCAGCACCGGGACTCCGGGCCCCTACGAGCAGTACTTC

d_gene: TRBD1
v_gene: TRBV6-5
j_gene: TRBJ1-2
abundance: NA
CDR3aa: CASRRGQPSYGYTF
CDR3nt: TGTGCCAGCAGGAGGGGACAGCCCAGTTATGGCTACACCTTC

d_gene: NA
v_gene: TRBV7-2
j_gene: TRBJ1-5
abundance: NA
CDR3aa: CASSLEGSAGFSQPQHF
CDR3nt: TGTGCCAGCAGCTTAGAGGGGTCAGCAGGATTTTCCCAGCCCCAGCATTTT

d_gene: NA
v_gene: TRBV7-6
j_gene: TRBJ2-7
abundance: NA
CDR3aa: CASSSSREQYF
CDR3nt: TGTGCCAGCAGCTCCAGTCGCGAGCAGTACTTC

d_gene: TRBD1
v_gene: TRBV6-5
j_gene: TRBJ2-2
abundance: NA
CDR3aa: CASSRPGQGTGELFF
CDR3nt: TGTGCCAGCAGTCGACCGGGACAGGGTACCGGGGAGCTGTTTTTT

d_gene: NA
v_gene: TRBV5-1
j_gene: TRBJ2-2
abundance: NA
CDR3aa: CASSPGGTTGELFF
CDR3nt: TGCGCCAGCAGCCCCGGCGGAACTACCGGGGAGCTGTTTTTT

d_gene: TRBD2
v_gene: TRBV7-7
j_gene: TRBJ2-1
abundance: NA
CDR3aa: CASRWAGVSPYNEQFF
CDR3nt: TGTGCCAGCAGGTGGGCGGGAGTGAGTCCCTACAATGAGCAGTTCTTC

d_gene: NA
v_gene: TRBV28
j_gene: TRBJ1-1
abundance: few
CDR3aa: CASSLQDTEAFF
CDR3nt: TGTGCCAGCAGTTTGCAGGACACTGAAGCTTTCTTT

d_gene: NA
v_gene: TRBV5-1
j_gene: TRBJ2-6
abundance: NA
CDR3aa: CASNRGSGANVLTF
CDR3nt: TGCGCCAGCAACCGGGGCTCTGGGGCCAACGTCCTGACTTTC

d_gene: NA
v_gene: TRBV27
j_gene: TRBJ1-1
abundance: NA
CDR3aa: CASSRSNTEAFF
CDR3nt: TGTGCCAGCAGTCGCAGTAACACTGAAGCTTTCTTT

d_gene: NA
v_gene: TRBV7-2
j_gene: TRBJ2-1
abundance: NA
CDR3aa: CASSPRLVNEQFF
CDR3nt: TGTGCCAGCAGCCCCCGACTAGTTAATGAGCAGTTCTTC

d_gene: TRBD1
v_gene: TRBV11-2
j_gene: TRBJ2-2
abundance: once
CDR3aa: CASSFSNRGVGELFF
CDR3nt: TGTGCCAGCAGCTTTAGTAACAGGGGGGTCGGGGAGCTGTTTTTT

d_gene: TRBD2
v_gene: TRBV7-9
j_gene: TRBJ2-3
abundance: once
CDR3aa: CASSPLAGGTTDTQYF
CDR3nt: TGTGCCAGCAGTCCGCTAGCGGGGGGAACCACAGATACGCAGTATTTT

d_gene: NA
v_gene: TRBV9
j_gene: TRBJ1-1
abundance: NA
CDR3aa: CASSVARETEAFF
CDR3nt: TGTGCCAGCAGCGTAGCGAGGGAGACTGAAGCTTTCTTT

d_gene: TRBD2
v_gene: TRBV7-6
j_gene: TRBJ2-5
abundance: few
CDR3aa: CASSLAGGSGETQYF
CDR3nt: TGTGCCAGCAGCTTAGCGGGAGGGAGTGGAGAGACCCAGTACTTC

d_gene: TRBD2
v_gene: TRBV6-6
j_gene: TRBJ2-5
abundance: once
CDR3aa: CASSYSSSGGATQYF
CDR3nt: TGTGCCAGCAGTTACTCGAGTAGCGGGGGGGCGACCCAGTACTTC

d_gene: NA
v_gene: TRBV18
j_gene: TRBJ2-7
abundance: NA
CDR3aa: CASFTGGTGGEQYF
CDR3nt: TGTGCCAGCTTCACCGGGGGTACCGGAGGTGAGCAGTACTTC

d_gene: TRBD1
v_gene: TRBV19
j_gene: TRBJ1-5
abundance: NA
CDR3aa: CATSTGGLGNQPQHF
CDR3nt: TGTGCCACCTCGACAGGGGGCCTTGGCAATCAGCCCCAGCATTTT

d_gene: NA
v_gene: TRBV18
j_gene: TRBJ1-3
abundance: NA
CDR3aa: CASSPNPAGGNTIYF
CDR3nt: TGTGCCAGCTCACCAAATCCGGCGGGGGGAAACACCATATATTTT

d_gene: NA
v_gene: TRBV7-3
j_gene: TRBJ2-1
abundance: few
CDR3aa: CASSLWGEPLREQFF
CDR3nt: TGTGCCAGCAGCTTATGGGGGGAGCCCCTCAGGGAGCAGTTCTTC

d_gene: TRBD1
v_gene: TRBV6-2/TRBV6-3
j_gene: TRBJ2-7
abundance: NA
CDR3aa: CASSYEWGQTYEQYF
CDR3nt: TGTGCCAGCAGTTACGAATGGGGACAGACCTACGAGCAGTACTTC

d_gene: NA
v_gene: TRBV5-8
j_gene: TRBJ2-1
abundance: NA
CDR3aa: CASSFLQGGVVSYNEQFF
CDR3nt: TGTGCCAGCAGCTTTCTACAGGGGGGGGTTGTGTCCTACAATGAGCAGTTCTTC

d_gene: NA
v_gene: TRBV13
j_gene: TRBJ1-4
abundance: NA
CDR3aa: CASSLRGTNEKLFF
CDR3nt: TGTGCCAGCAGCTTACGGGGGACTAATGAAAAACTGTTTTTT

d_gene: TRBD1
v_gene: TRBV25-1
j_gene: TRBJ2-3
abundance: NA
CDR3aa: CASSEPGTAPQYF
CDR3nt: TGTGCCAGCAGTGAACCCGGGACAGCCCCGCAGTATTTT

d_gene: TRBD2
v_gene: TRBV7-2
j_gene: TRBJ2-5
abundance: NA
CDR3aa: CASSLSGTSVGTQYF
CDR3nt: TGTGCCAGCAGCTTATCTGGGACTAGCGTTGGGACCCAGTACTTC

d_gene: TRBD1
v_gene: TRBV27
j_gene: TRBJ1-1
abundance: NA
CDR3aa: CASSSRGTGGGRTEAFF
CDR3nt: TGTGCCAGCAGTTCGAGAGGGACAGGGGGTGGTAGGACTGAAGCTTTCTTT

d_gene: NA
v_gene: TRBV2
j_gene: TRBJ1-2
abundance: NA
CDR3aa: CASSAWQGSYGYTF
CDR3nt: TGTGCCAGCAGTGCTTGGCAGGGAAGCTATGGCTACACCTTC

d_gene: NA
v_gene: TRBV7-8
j_gene: TRBJ1-1
abundance: NA
CDR3aa: CASTLLDSNTEAFF
CDR3nt: TGTGCCAGCACCCTACTGGACAGCAACACTGAAGCTTTCTTT

d_gene: NA
v_gene: TRBV3-1/TRBV3-2
j_gene: TRBJ1-2
abundance: NA
CDR3aa: CASSLRQQSGFSDYTF
CDR3nt: TGTGCCAGCAGCCTGCGACAGCAGAGCGGGTTTAGTGACTACACCTTC